A single TCR beta chain is shown here with its context. Its antigen remains unidentified. This sample was taken from a study of graft-versus-host responses after intestinal transplantation. Broader study findings: In recipient marrow, GvH clones were found, and some appeared first in ileum or blood.

Sequenced by immunoSEQ multiplex PCR; TCRdb stores in-frame clones only, minus some. This table has 70,000 to 95,000 clones, over 85% appearing once. The CDR3 loop spans 17 amino acids. The ends were cut back, 4 bases at V and 8 bases at J, with 24 bases in the middle. CDR1 is PRHDT, CDR2 FYEKMQ, per germline (reference sequence). Source: unstimulated CD8+ T cells sorted from spleen or lymph node cells, taken before transplant. The V and J genes are TRBV13 and TRBJ2-1; TRBD2 is a possible D gene (5 bases). The receptor was derived from a human donor who was the organ donor for an intestinal transplant. The CDR3 sequence: CASSSSPSIARRYEQFF. Written as DNA, the CDR3 is TGTGCCAGCAGCTCTAGCCCCTCAATAGCCCGCAGATATGAGCAGTTCTTC.